A single sample gave rise to the 17 T cell receptor beta chains below, sequenced in a study of T cell changes during pregnancy in multiple sclerosis. Using immunoSEQ multiplex PCR, the repertoire was profiled, and TCRdb retains in-frame clones only, with some absent. The sample includes about 89,000 clones, roughly nine tenths of them seen just once. The sequencing here drew on peripheral blood, taken after pregnancy. The receptors originated from a female donor in good health, enrolled as a control in a pregnancy study.

The rearrangement uses TRBV7-8 and TRBJ2-7, with 7 bases fitting TRBD1. Germline V gene data show CDR1 as SGHVS and CDR2 as FQNEAQ. V was clipped by 5 bases and J by 7 bases; unmatched bases: 11. This CDR3 is 14 amino acids long. This CDR3 is CASSPDRVVAEQYF. DNA for the CDR3: TGTGCCAGCAGCCCTGACAGGGTAGTAGCAGAGCAGTACTTC.

In DNA, the CDR3 is TGTGCCATCAGTGGGGGCACCTACGAGCAGTACTTC. It codes for CAISGGTYEQYF. The chain is built from TRBV10-3 and TRBJ2-7; the D gene is possibly TRBD1 (5 bases). This CDR3 has 12 residues. Per the germline V gene, CDR1 is ENHRY and CDR2 is SYGVKD. V gave up 4 bases and J gave up 2 bases, with 6 bases separating them.

The chain combines TRBV6-1 with TRBJ1-1; D may be TRBD1 (5 bases). The CDR3 runs 14 residues. The ends were cut back, 7 bases at V and 0 bases at J, with 12 bases in the middle. Germline V gives CDR1 MNHNS, CDR2 SASEGT. The CDR3 region has the DNA TGTGCCAGCAATACAGGAACGTTGAACACTGAAGCTTTCTTT. Protein product: CASNTGTLNTEAFF.

The V gene is TRBV10-3, the J gene TRBJ1-2; 7 nucleotides agree with TRBD1. The CDR3 covers 16 residues. V shed 2 bases, J shed 0 bases, and the junction held 6 bases outside the gene matches. Germline V gene data show CDR1 as ENHRY and CDR2 as SYGVKD. CDR3 loop: CAISENSDRANYGYTF. In nucleotides, the CDR3 is TGTGCCATCAGTGAGAATTCTGACAGGGCTAACTATGGCTACACCTTC.

This chain connects TRBV18 to TRBJ1-2, with TRBD1 identical over 8 bases. Germline CDR1 KGHSH, CDR2 LQKENI. V lost 6 bases, J lost 4 bases, and 7 bases stayed unmatched. The CDR3 is 14 amino acids. CDR3 sequence reads: CASSPRGTGYGYTF. In DNA, the CDR3 is TGTGCCAGCTCCCCCCGAGGGACAGGCTATGGCTACACCTTC. The variable domain in full, completed from reference TRBV18 and TRBJ1-2, reads NAGVMQNPRHLVRRRGQEARLRCSPMKGHSHVYWYRQLPEEGLKFMVYLQKENIIDESGMPKERFSAEFPKEGPSILRIQQVVRGDSAAYFCASSPRGTGYGYTFGSGTRLTVV.

The DNA of the CDR3 is TGTGCCAGCAGCTCGTCGACAGGGCCCCAAGAGACCCAGTACTTC. Translating gives CASSSSTGPQETQYF. The rearrangement joins TRBV7-6 to TRBJ2-5; 7 bases match TRBD1. The CDR3 is 15 amino acids. V shed 4 bases and J 1 base; nucleotides not matched to a gene: 6. Germline V gene data show CDR1 as SGHVS and CDR2 as FNYEAQ.

The chain recombines TRBV2 with TRBJ2-1; 11 bases are shared with TRBD2. Germline loops: CDR1 SNHLY, CDR2 FYNNEI. V lost 3 bases to trimming and J lost 7 bases; unmatched junction nucleotides: 8. The CDR3 sequence is 16 residues long. The CDR3 bases are TGTGCCAGCAGTGACTTAGCGGGGGGGCCAGGGAATGAGCAGTTCTTC. It yields the protein CASSDLAGGPGNEQFF.

This sequence joins TRBV13 and TRBJ1-3; the D is unclear. The CDR3 runs 18 residues. Germline V gene sequence: CDR1 PRHDT, CDR2 FYEKMQ (reference sequence). V lost 5 bases to trimming and J lost 0 bases, with 20 bases between them. CDR3: CASSTALFRTGSGNTIYF. In DNA, the CDR3 is TGTGCCAGCAGCACCGCCCTATTTAGAACCGGCTCTGGAAACACCATATATTTT.

The V gene is TRBV27, the J gene TRBJ1-1; tentative D call: TRBD1 (5 bases). With 7 bases removed from V and 0 bases from J, the gap between germline ends came to 15 bases. This CDR3 has 15 amino acids. Germline loops: CDR1 MNHEY, CDR2 SMNVEV (reference sequence). The CDR3 DNA reads as TGTGCCAGCAAAGAGGAAGGACAAATGAACACTGAAGCTTTCTTT. This codes for CASKEEGQMNTEAFF.

The genes are TRBV11-3 and TRBJ2-3; 7 bases match TRBD2. Germline V gene lookup returns CDR1 SGHNT and CDR2 YENEEA. The CDR3 contains 16 residues. The V segment lost 5 bases and the J segment 4 bases; nucleotides outside the gene matches: 12. Here the CDR3 reads CASSPGRYGLPDTQYF. CDR3 nucleotides: TGTGCCAGCAGCCCCGGGAGGTACGGACTCCCAGATACGCAGTATTTT.

This chain uses TRBV30 with TRBJ1-2; 10 bases are a match to TRBD1. Germline V gene data show CDR1 as GTSNPN and CDR2 as SVGIG (reference sequence). The CDR3 sequence is 14 residues long. V lost 4 bases and J lost 6; bases outside the gene matches: 8. The CDR3 here is CAWILEGTGDGYTF. The CDR3 bases are TGTGCCTGGATCCTGGAAGGGACAGGGGATGGCTACACCTTC.

The chain joins TRBV11-2 to TRBJ2-3, with D unresolved. Per the germline V gene, CDR1 is SGHAT and CDR2 is FQNNGV. The CDR3 contains 14 residues. Trimming stripped 1 base from V and 3 bases from J, with 8 bases between. The CDR3 loop is CASSLVSGTDTQYF. In DNA form, the CDR3 reads TGTGCCAGCAGCTTAGTATCCGGGACAGATACGCAGTATTTT.

The chain uses TRBV5-8 and TRBJ2-7; no reliable D call. V was pared by 4 bases and J by 4 bases, with 12 bases between. The CDR3 contains 13 residues. The germline CDR1 and CDR2 sequences are SGHTS and YDEGEE. CDR3 nucleotide sequence: TGTGCCAGCAGCCACTCCCCTTATTACGAGCAGTACTTC. Translating gives CASSHSPYYEQYF.

This chain connects TRBV2 to TRBJ2-7; D uncertain. The V end was cut by 3 bases, the J end by 1 base, with 7 bases between. The length of the CDR3 is 13 residues. Germline V lookup: CDR1 SNHLY, CDR2 FYNNEI. The CDR3 DNA is TGTGCCAGCAGTGACAGGTTATCCTACGAGCAGTACTTC. This sequence encodes CASSDRLSYEQYF.

The J gene is TRBJ2-7, the V gene TRBV14; 7 bases agree with TRBD1. V was clipped by 1 base and J by 5 bases; unmatched bases: 8. Germline loops: CDR1 SGHDN, CDR2 FVKESK. The length of the CDR3 is 15 residues. The CDR3 protein is CASSQGQGRRNEQYF. Written as DNA, the CDR3 is TGTGCCAGCAGCCAAGGACAGGGTCGGCGGAACGAGCAGTACTTC.

The CDR3 nucleotides read TGTGCCAGCAGGCGGACAGGATCTGGAAACACCATATATTTT. Translated: CASRRTGSGNTIYF. The chain combines TRBV27 with TRBJ1-3; 7 positions agree with TRBD1. The CDR3 is made up of 14 amino acids. Per germline, CDR1 MNHEY and CDR2 SMNVEV (reference sequence). After removal of 6 bases from V and 1 base from J, the junction contained 3 bases not matched to a gene.

In its sample, this clone was seen a few times. The CDR3 DNA is TGTGCCAGCAGTCCACAGGGGTCGAACACTGAAGCTTTCTTT. It yields the protein CASSPQGSNTEAFF. The chain carries TRBV6-6 and TRBJ1-1; 7 positions match TRBD1. The CDR3 extends over 14 amino acids. V gave up 5 bases and J gave up 1 base; unmatched junction bases: 4. CDR1 MNHNY and CDR2 SVGAGI come from the germline V gene (reference sequence).